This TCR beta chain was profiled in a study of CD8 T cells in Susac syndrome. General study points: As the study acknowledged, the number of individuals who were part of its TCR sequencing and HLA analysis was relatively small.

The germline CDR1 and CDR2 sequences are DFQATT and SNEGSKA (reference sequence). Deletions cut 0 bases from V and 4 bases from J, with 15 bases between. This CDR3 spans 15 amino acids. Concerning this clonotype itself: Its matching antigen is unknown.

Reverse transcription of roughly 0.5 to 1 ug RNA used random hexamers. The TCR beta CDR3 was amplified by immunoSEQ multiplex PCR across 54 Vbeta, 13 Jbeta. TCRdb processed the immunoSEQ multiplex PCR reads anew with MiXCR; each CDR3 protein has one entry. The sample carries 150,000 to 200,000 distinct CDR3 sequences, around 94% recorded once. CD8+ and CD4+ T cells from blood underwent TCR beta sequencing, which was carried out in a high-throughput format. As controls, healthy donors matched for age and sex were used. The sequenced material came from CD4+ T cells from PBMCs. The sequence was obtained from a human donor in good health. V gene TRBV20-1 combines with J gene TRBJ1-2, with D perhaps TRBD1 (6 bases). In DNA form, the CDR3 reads TGCAGTGCTAGAGACGCAAGGGGGAGCCTCTATGGCTACACCTTC. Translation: CSARDARGSLYGYTF.